This TCR beta chain appears in the sequencing data of a study of OX40 agonist ivuxolimab in advanced cancers. At cycle 4 day 1, cycle 7 day 1, and baseline, blood was sampled. Data came from immunoSEQ multiplex PCR; TCRdb stores just in-frame clones and leaves some out. The sample comprises several thousand clones, 94% of which are singletons, and roughly an eighth rests with the top ten. Study observations and caveats: Also showing low normalized T-cell clonal expansion were some of the nonresponders. Expanded peripheral T cells had an undetermined antigen specificity.

Note on this clone: Its antigen is currently unknown.

Trimming removed 5 bases from V and 1 base from J; junction bases left unmatched: 3. The CDR3 contains 16 residues. Looked up from germline, CDR1 is MNHEY and CDR2 is SMNVEV (reference sequence). The sequence was collected from an adult with an advanced solid tumor such as melanoma, head and neck, liver or kidney cancer. The sample was CD4+ or CD8+ T cells sorted from blood, taken in a trial of the OX40 agonist ivuxolimab. The chain recombines TRBV27 with TRBJ2-6; the match to TRBD1 covers 9 bases. CDR3: CASSRDRGSGANVLTF. CDR3 nucleotides: TGTGCCAGCAGTCGAGACAGGGGGTCTGGGGCCAACGTCCTGACTTTC.